These T cell receptor beta chains were read from a single sample in a study of tumor-infiltrating lymphocytes in localized non-small cell lung cancer. Repertoires were generated with immunoSEQ multiplex PCR, while TCRdb's copy carries only in-frame clones and drops some. This table has approximately 8,000 clones, over 60% appearing once. Sample: lung tumor tissue. Every receptor here comes from a human donor with non-small cell lung cancer. CDR3s include the opening cysteine and the closing phenylalanine or tryptophan. The D gene is left open where the match is weak. Size tells how often a clone was seen (once, few, many) or the class of an expanded clone, and some rows leave it out.

v_gene: TRBV7-2
j_gene: TRBJ2-3
d_gene: .
abundance: .
CDR3nt: TGTGCCAGCAGCCGGGGGGCCTCCACAGATACGCAGTATTTT
CDR3aa: CASSRGASTDTQYF

v_gene: TRBV11-1
j_gene: TRBJ2-1
d_gene: .
abundance: .
CDR3nt: TGTGCCAGCAAAAGGGGCGGCATCTATCTCGATGAGCAGTTCTTC
CDR3aa: CASKRGGIYLDEQFF

v_gene: TRBV2
j_gene: TRBJ2-2
d_gene: .
abundance: .
CDR3nt: TGTGCCAGCAGTGAAGGGTCGGGGGTGTTTTTT
CDR3aa: CASSEGSGVFF

v_gene: TRBV7-2
j_gene: TRBJ2-1
d_gene: .
abundance: few
CDR3nt: TGTGCCAGCAGCTCGGCCCTCCGGGGTGAGCAGTTCTTC
CDR3aa: CASSSALRGEQFF

v_gene: TRBV19
j_gene: TRBJ1-4
d_gene: .
abundance: .
CDR3nt: TGTGCCAGTAGTATAGATCCGCGGGGTGAAAAACTGTTTTTT
CDR3aa: CASSIDPRGEKLFF

v_gene: TRBV13
j_gene: TRBJ2-7
d_gene: .
abundance: .
CDR3nt: TGTGCCAGCAGCTTCGGCCAAGGGTACGAGCAGTACTTC
CDR3aa: CASSFGQGYEQYF

v_gene: TRBV28
j_gene: TRBJ2-3
d_gene: .
abundance: .
CDR3nt: TGTGCCAGCATCCCCCAAGGCACAGATACGCAGTATTTT
CDR3aa: CASIPQGTDTQYF

v_gene: TRBV11-2
j_gene: TRBJ2-5
d_gene: TRBD1
abundance: .
CDR3nt: TGTGCCAGCAGCCGGGGACAGAGCAAGACCCAGTACTTC
CDR3aa: CASSRGQSKTQYF

v_gene: TRBV5-6
j_gene: TRBJ1-1
d_gene: .
abundance: .
CDR3nt: TGTGCCAGCTCAAACTGGGGGGGCACTGAAGCTTTCTTT
CDR3aa: CASSNWGGTEAFF

v_gene: TRBV5-1
j_gene: TRBJ1-1
d_gene: .
abundance: .
CDR3nt: TGCGCCAGCAGCCCAGACAGATACACTGAAGCTTTCTTT
CDR3aa: CASSPDRYTEAFF

v_gene: TRBV28
j_gene: TRBJ2-5
d_gene: .
abundance: .
CDR3nt: TGTGCCAGCAGTCGGACAGCCCAAGAGACCCAGTACTTC
CDR3aa: CASSRTAQETQYF

v_gene: TRBV7-2
j_gene: TRBJ2-3
d_gene: .
abundance: .
CDR3nt: TGTGCCAGCAGCCTCTCAATCACAGCGAGGGTTTACACAGATACGCAGTATTTT
CDR3aa: CASSLSITARVYTDTQYF

v_gene: TRBV29-1
j_gene: TRBJ2-5
d_gene: .
abundance: .
CDR3nt: TGCAGCGTTGAAGTCAGGGAAGAGACCCAGTACTTC
CDR3aa: CSVEVREETQYF

v_gene: TRBV19
j_gene: TRBJ2-5
d_gene: .
abundance: .
CDR3nt: TGTGCCAGTAGTATCGGGGGAGGTGCGGCGACCCAGTACTTC
CDR3aa: CASSIGGGAATQYF

v_gene: TRBV30
j_gene: TRBJ1-5
d_gene: .
abundance: .
CDR3nt: TGTGCCTGGAGCCGTACGGCTTATCCTCAGCCCCAGCATTTT
CDR3aa: CAWSRTAYPQPQHF

v_gene: TRBV7-8
j_gene: TRBJ1-4
d_gene: .
abundance: .
CDR3nt: TGTGCCAGCAGCCCTCCCCCGCGGGGGGCAACTAATGAAAAACTGTTTTTT
CDR3aa: CASSPPPRGATNEKLFF

v_gene: TRBV7-2
j_gene: TRBJ1-2
d_gene: .
abundance: .
CDR3nt: TGTGCCAGCAGCCTCTATGGCTACACCTTC
CDR3aa: CASSLYGYTF

v_gene: TRBV15
j_gene: TRBJ2-7
d_gene: TRBD1
abundance: .
CDR3nt: TGTGCCACCAGCACCAGGACAGGCGATCCTAGGGAGCAGTACTTC
CDR3aa: CATSTRTGDPREQYF

v_gene: TRBV13
j_gene: TRBJ1-1
d_gene: .
abundance: .
CDR3nt: TGTGCCAGCAGCGACTCTCGCCGGGGGAACACTGAAGCTTTCTTT
CDR3aa: CASSDSRRGNTEAFF

v_gene: TRBV6-5
j_gene: TRBJ2-7
d_gene: .
abundance: once
CDR3nt: TGTGCCAGCCGCTACAACAGGGCTGGCCGGGACGAGCAGTACTTC
CDR3aa: CASRYNRAGRDEQYF

v_gene: TRBV28
j_gene: TRBJ1-6
d_gene: .
abundance: few
CDR3nt: TGTGCCAGCAGTTTTGGTTCACCCCTCCACTTT
CDR3aa: CASSFGSPLHF

v_gene: TRBV29-1
j_gene: TRBJ2-3
d_gene: TRBD1
abundance: .
CDR3nt: TGCAGCGTGGGGACAGGGACCACAGATACGCAGTATTTT
CDR3aa: CSVGTGTTDTQYF

v_gene: TRBV5-1
j_gene: TRBJ2-4
d_gene: .
abundance: once
CDR3nt: TGCGCCAGCAGCTTGGGTACGGTAGCCAAAAACATTCAGTACTTC
CDR3aa: CASSLGTVAKNIQYF

v_gene: TRBV15
j_gene: TRBJ2-3
d_gene: .
abundance: .
CDR3nt: TGTGCCACCAGCGACCGGATCACAGATACGCAGTATTTT
CDR3aa: CATSDRITDTQYF

v_gene: TRBV28
j_gene: TRBJ2-7
d_gene: TRBD2
abundance: .
CDR3nt: TGTGCCAGCAGTTTTTCTAGCGGATTATACGAGCAGTACTTC
CDR3aa: CASSFSSGLYEQYF

v_gene: TRBV28
j_gene: TRBJ2-7
d_gene: .
abundance: hyperexpanded
CDR3nt: TGTGCCAGCAGTTTCCCCTCTCACTACGAGCAGTACTTC
CDR3aa: CASSFPSHYEQYF